These 29 T cell receptor beta chains were all obtained from the same sample, sequenced in a study of blood T cell repertoires in COVID-19. Generated by immunoSEQ multiplex PCR, the TCRdb table keeps only in-frame clones and is missing some. The sample holds about 94,000 clones, roughly four fifths seen once. The sequenced sample consisted of peripheral blood. Receptor source: a man aged 55 to 70 with acute or convalescent COVID-19.

The rearrangement uses TRBV5-6 and TRBJ1-5; tentatively, D is TRBD1 (5 bases). The length of the CDR3 is 16 residues. Germline values: CDR1 SGHDT, CDR2 YYEEEE. V lost 1 base and J lost 6, with 17 bases in between. The chain's CDR3 is CASSLLYSGGGQPQHF. The CDR3 DNA reads as TGTGCCAGCAGCTTGTTATATTCGGGGGGAGGTCAGCCCCAGCATTTT.

This clone was observed once. The V gene is TRBV9, the J gene TRBJ1-2; D gene ambiguous. CDR1 and CDR2 from the germline V gene are SGDLS and YYNGEE. Trimming removed 0 bases from V and 1 base from J, with 13 bases in between. This CDR3 region has 16 residues. In DNA form, the CDR3 reads TGTGCCAGCAGCGTAGGTGGAGGCATGGTTAACTATGGCTACACCTTC. Translating it yields CASSVGGGMVNYGYTF.

Written as DNA, the CDR3 is TGTGCCAGCAGCTTAGATACAGTACTTGAGCAGTTCTTC. Its protein product is CASSLDTVLEQFF. This chain links TRBV11-1 with TRBJ2-1, with D uncertain. Germline V gene lookup returns CDR1 SGHAT and CDR2 FQDESV (reference sequence). This CDR3 has 13 amino acids. V gave up 1 base and J gave up 9 bases, with 10 bases separating them.

This chain connects TRBV5-6 to TRBJ1-2; a possible D gene is TRBD1 (5 bases). Per the germline V gene, CDR1 is SGHDT and CDR2 is YYEEEE. The CDR3 extends over 13 amino acids. Trimming removed 1 base at V and 5 bases at J, with 9 bases between. The CDR3 here is CASSLKTEYGYTF. CDR3 DNA: TGTGCCAGCAGCTTGAAGACAGAGTATGGCTACACCTTC.

This clone was counted between two and nine times. The genes are TRBV5-1 and TRBJ1-2; D is possibly TRBD1 (5 bases). Germline-derived CDR1 and CDR2 are SGHRS and YFSETQ. This CDR3 is 12 amino acids long. V lost 0 bases and J 6 bases, leaving 6 bases between the germline ends. The CDR3 sequence: CASSLVGDGYTF. In nucleotides, the CDR3 is TGCGCCAGCAGCTTGGTAGGGGATGGCTACACCTTC. Together with reference TRBV5-1 and TRBJ1-2, the CDR3 gives the full variable domain: KAGVTQTPRYLIKTRGQQVTLSCSPISGHRSVSWYQQTPGQGLQFLFEYFSETQRNKGNFPGRFSGRQFSNSRSEMNVSTLELGDSALYLCASSLVGDGYTFGSGTRLTVV.

This chain links TRBV6-2 or TRBV6-3 with TRBJ2-7; a possible D gene is TRBD2 (6 bases). The germline V gene encodes CDR1 MNHEY and CDR2 SVGEGT. The CDR3 sequence is 17 residues long. V gave up 0 bases and J gave up 2 bases, with 17 bases separating them. The CDR3 DNA reads as TGTGCCAGCAGTTACTCTTCGGGGACTTCAGACACCTACGAGCAGTACTTC. This gives the protein CASSYSSGTSDTYEQYF.

V gene TRBV5-8 combines with J gene TRBJ2-4; 8 bases map to TRBD1. The junction had 12 bases not matched to a gene; V was cut back by 3 bases and J by 1 base. This CDR3 is 18 amino acids long. Germline V gene data show CDR1 as SGHTS and CDR2 as YDEGEE. The CDR3: CASSWGQVSTPAKNIQYF. The CDR3 DNA follows: TGTGCCAGCAGCTGGGGACAGGTTTCCACCCCGGCCAAAAACATTCAGTACTTC.

The chain has TRBV2 and TRBJ1-1, with 11 bases that match TRBD1. The V gene's germline CDR1 is SNHLY and CDR2 FYNNEI. V lost 4 bases and J lost 4; bases outside the gene matches: 2. CDR3 length: 14 residues. CDR3 sequence: CASSGTGGITEAFF. As DNA, the CDR3 is TGTGCCAGCAGTGGGACAGGGGGCATCACTGAAGCTTTCTTT.

CDR3 bases: TGTGCCAGCAGCCAAGTAAGTTCAGGGGGAGAGCAGTTCTTC. Protein sequence: CASSQVSSGGEQFF. This sequence joins TRBV3-1 (or the pseudogene TRBV3-2) and TRBJ2-1; 7 bases line up with TRBD1. The CDR3 covers 14 residues. V lost 1 base and J lost 10; bases outside the gene matches: 7. CDR1 and CDR2 (germline): LGHDT, YNNKEL (reference sequence).

The chain recombines TRBV21-1 with TRBJ2-7; TRBD1 is the table's D call and was not checked against the DNA. TRBV21-1 is classified as a pseudogene. This CDR3 is 14 amino acids long. CDR3 loop: CASSKDRGREEQYF. The CDR3 DNA is TGTGCCAGCAGCAAAGACAGGGGAAGGGAAGAGCAGTACTTC.

The J gene is TRBJ1-6, the V gene TRBV9, with TRBD1 matching 8 bases. The length of the CDR3 is 14 residues. Germline CDR1 and CDR2: SGDLS and YYNGEE. V was clipped by 4 bases and J by 7 bases; unmatched bases: 4. The CDR3 protein is CASSPQGANSPLHF. The CDR3 DNA reads as TGTGCCAGCAGCCCCCAGGGGGCCAATTCACCCCTCCACTTT. Filled out from reference TRBV9 and TRBJ1-6, the complete variable domain reads DSGVTQTPKHLITATGQRVTLRCSPRSGDLSVYWYQQSLDQGLQFLIQYYNGEERAKGNILERFSAQQFPDLHSELNLSSLELGDSALYFCASSPQGANSPLHFGNGTRLTVT.

The CDR3 DNA is TGTGCCAGCTCGTCCGACAGAACCTCTGGAAACACCATATATTTT. This translates into CASSSDRTSGNTIYF. The rearrangement uses TRBV18 and TRBJ1-3, with D perhaps matching TRBD1 (5 bases). Trimming removed 6 bases at V and 0 bases at J, with 12 bases between. CDR1 and CDR2 from the germline V gene are KGHSH and LQKENI. The CDR3 runs to 15 residues.

The gene calls are TRBV5-4 and TRBJ2-4, with D perhaps TRBD2 (6 bases). The V and J ends lost 3 bases and 1 base respectively, with 11 bases between them. CDR1 is SGHNT and CDR2 is YYREEE in the germline V gene (reference sequence). This CDR3 spans 15 amino acids. The CDR3 nucleotides read TGTGCCAGCAGCTCAGGGAGGATGGCCAAAAACATTCAGTACTTC. It codes for CASSSGRMAKNIQYF.

The chain links TRBV6-2 or TRBV6-3 to TRBJ2-7, with a weak D call TRBD2 (6 bases). The ends were cut back, 4 bases at V and 4 bases at J, with 14 bases in the middle. CDR1 is MNHEY and CDR2 is SVGEGT in the germline V gene. The CDR3 runs to 14 residues. In DNA, the CDR3 is TGTGCCAGCAGTTGGGGACGGGAGATGTACGAGCAGTACTTC. It yields the protein CASSWGREMYEQYF.

The table lists this clone with a count of one. The chain carries TRBV7-7 and TRBJ2-5, with D maybe TRBD2 (7 bases). From germline, CDR1 is SSHAT and CDR2 FNYEAQ (reference sequence). CDR3 size: 15 residues. V was cut by 5 bases and J by 5 bases, with 18 bases left in between. CDR3 in DNA: TGTGCCAGCAGCCTCCTAGGGGGGGACGGGGAGACCCAGTACTTC. This gives the protein CASSLLGGDGETQYF.

The chain carries TRBV5-6 and TRBJ1-5; D perhaps matches TRBD1 (6 bases). Trimming took 4 bases from V and 0 from J, leaving 11 bases between them. The CDR3 loop spans 15 amino acids. From germline, CDR1 is SGHDT and CDR2 YYEEEE. The CDR3: CASSLGGYSNQPQHF. CDR3 bases: TGTGCCAGCAGCCTAGGGGGATATAGCAATCAGCCCCAGCATTTT. Supplemented by reference TRBV5-6 and TRBJ1-5, the full variable domain reads DAGVTQSPTHLIKTRGQQVTLRCSPKSGHDTVSWYQQALGQGPQFIFQYYEEEERQRGNFPDRFSGHQFPNYSSELNVNALLLGDSALYLCASSLGGYSNQPQHFGDGTRLSIL.

The chain combines TRBV3-1 (or the pseudogene TRBV3-2) with TRBJ1-2; 7 bases fit TRBD1. The CDR3 has 15 amino acids. Trimming at V came to 5 bases and at J to 2 bases, leaving 8 bases not matched to a gene. Germline V lookup: CDR1 LGHDT, CDR2 YNNKEL (reference sequence). CDR3 in DNA: TGTGCCAGCAGCACCCCGGGACAGCTAAACTATGGCTACACCTTC. It codes for CASSTPGQLNYGYTF.

This clone was recorded once. The chain uses TRBV20-1 and TRBJ1-1, with D possibly matching TRBD1 (5 bases). Germline CDR1 and CDR2: DFQATT and SNEGSKA (reference sequence). CDR3 size: 11 residues. Deletions cut 7 bases from V and 4 bases from J, with 10 bases between. The CDR3 loop reads CSGQGGTEAFF. Written as DNA, the CDR3 is TGCAGTGGTCAGGGTGGCACTGAAGCTTTCTTT.

The chain recombines TRBV7-2 with TRBJ1-1, with D perhaps matching TRBD1 (5 bases). The CDR3 contains 14 residues. Germline CDR1 reads SGHTA; CDR2 reads FQGNSA. V lost 3 bases, J lost 5 bases, and 13 bases lay in between. Here the CDR3 DNA reads TGTGCCAGCAGCTTGTGGGGGGAGCGAACTGAAGCTTTCTTT. Encoded protein: CASSLWGERTEAFF.

This rearrangement joins TRBV6-1 to TRBJ1-2; D remains unclear. V was pared by 3 bases and J by 3 bases, with 11 bases between. Germline V gene sequence: CDR1 MNHNS, CDR2 SASEGT. CDR3 length: 14 amino acids. The CDR3 loop is CASSDGEAYYGYTF. The CDR3 nucleotides read TGTGCCAGCAGTGACGGGGAGGCGTACTATGGCTACACCTTC.

This chain joins TRBV12-3 or TRBV12-4 and TRBJ2-5; 7 positions match TRBD2. J lost 2 bases, V lost 3 bases, and 0 bases had no gene match. CDR3 length: 13 residues. In nucleotides, the CDR3 is TGTGCCAGCAGTTTTAGCGGGCAAGAGACCCAGTACTTC. Translating it yields CASSFSGQETQYF.

This chain joins TRBV3-1 (or the pseudogene TRBV3-2) and TRBJ1-4; D uncertain. CDR3 length: 15 amino acids. The V gene lost 1 base and the J gene lost 7 bases, with 13 bases spanning the gap. Germline lookup yields CDR1 LGHDT and CDR2 YNNKEL (reference sequence). This CDR3 is CASSQGPGGPEKLFF. The CDR3 DNA reads as TGTGCCAGCAGCCAAGGCCCGGGAGGGCCTGAAAAACTGTTTTTT.

The chain uses TRBV7-2 and TRBJ1-3, with 7 bases lining up with TRBD1. J lost 2 bases, V lost 0 bases, and 1 base had no gene match. In germline, CDR1 is SGHTA, CDR2 FQGNSA. The CDR3 extends over 15 amino acids. CDR3 residues: CASSLADRPGNTIYF. The CDR3 DNA sequence: TGTGCCAGCAGCTTAGCGGACAGGCCTGGAAACACCATATATTTT.

This chain uses TRBV18 with TRBJ1-1; 10 nucleotides agree with TRBD1. Germline assignment: CDR1 KGHSH and CDR2 LQKENI. The CDR3 runs 17 residues. V gave up 2 bases and J gave up 1 base; unmatched junction bases: 7. CDR3 nucleotide sequence: TGTGCCAGCTCACCAATGACAGGGGGCGATAAGAACACTGAAGCTTTCTTT. It translates to CASSPMTGGDKNTEAFF.

The CDR3 reads CASSSAPAEAFF. The CDR3 region has the DNA TGTGCCAGCAGCTCCGCCCCAGCTGAAGCTTTCTTT. The chain is built from TRBV11-2 and TRBJ1-1; D remains unclear. The CDR3 totals 12 residues. Trimming took off 4 bases at V and 6 bases at J, with 9 bases between the two ends. CDR1 and CDR2 from the germline V gene are SGHAT and FQNNGV.

The chain couples TRBV30 to TRBJ2-1, with 12 bases that match TRBD2. The CDR3 is made up of 15 amino acids. Trimming took 1 base from V and 9 from J; bases not matched to a gene: 7. CDR1 is GTSNPN and CDR2 is SVGIG in the germline V gene (reference sequence). The CDR3: CAWSALAGGRGEQFF. CDR3 nucleotides: TGTGCCTGGAGTGCTCTAGCGGGGGGGCGAGGTGAGCAGTTCTTC.

The V gene is TRBV2, the J gene TRBJ1-5; D is ambiguous. Germline values: CDR1 SNHLY, CDR2 FYNNEI. This CDR3 is built from 14 residues. Trimming left V 7 bases short and J 3 bases short, with 13 bases between. The CDR3 DNA sequence: TGTGCCAGCATAAAGGGAGCGGCCAATCAGCCCCAGCATTTT. Residues: CASIKGAANQPQHF.

This clone was found a few times. The chain combines TRBV19 with TRBJ1-2; no clear D. CDR3 length: 13 residues. V dropped 3 bases and J dropped 1 base, with 6 bases sitting between them. From germline, CDR1 is LNHDA and CDR2 SQIVND (reference sequence). The CDR3 DNA reads as TGTGCCAGTAGTATGGGCAGTAACTATGGCTACACCTTC. It specifies CASSMGSNYGYTF.

The rearrangement uses TRBV10-3 and TRBJ2-1; D might be TRBD1 (6 bases). There are 16 residues in the CDR3. The germline gives CDR1 ENHRY, CDR2 SYGVKD. Trimming pared 7 bases from V and 6 bases from J, leaving 22 bases between. CDR3 protein: CAITDTDRRGSNEQFF. CDR3 sequence (DNA): TGTGCCATCACCGATACGGACAGACGTGGTAGCAATGAGCAGTTCTTC.